Listed below are T cell receptor beta chains from one sample, sequenced in a study of T cells after yellow fever vaccination. TCRdb re-called the 5' RACE reads through MiXCR, storing one row per CDR3 protein. The repertoire holds about 240,000 distinct CDR3 sequences, with about 7% as singletons. This specimen consisted of CD4+ T cells sorted from PBMCs, obtained 15 days after the yellow fever booster vaccination. The origin of the receptors is a young man who received the YFV17D yellow fever vaccine. The CDR3 runs from the conserved cysteine through the conserved F or W. D genes are given only for firm matches. Some rows mark clone size as missing; the rest say once, few, many or name a class of expanded clone.

j_call	d_call	clone_size	v_call	cdr3_aa	cdr3_nt
TRBJ2-1	NA	NA	TRBV6-5	CASFRGNEQFF	TGTGCCAGCTTTAGGGGGAATGAGCAGTTCTTC
TRBJ2-2	TRBD2	few	TRBV4-3	CASSQDPASGSRGELFF	TGCGCCAGCAGCCAAGATCCTGCTAGCGGGAGTCGGGGGGAGCTGTTTTTT
TRBJ1-1	NA	NA	TRBV7-2	CASSLPFVNTEAFF	TGTGCCAGCAGCTTACCCTTTGTGAACACTGAAGCTTTCTTT
TRBJ2-1	NA	NA	TRBV20-1	CSASRTDNEQFF	TGCAGTGCTAGTCGTACCGACAATGAGCAGTTCTTC
TRBJ1-1	NA	many	TRBV5-1	CASSVGGGTEAFF	TGCGCCAGCAGCGTAGGGGGGGGCACTGAAGCTTTCTTT
TRBJ2-7	NA	few	TRBV2	CATLEGRRNEQYF	TGTGCCACCCTGGAGGGCCGACGGAACGAGCAGTACTTC
TRBJ2-1	TRBD2	NA	TRBV15	CATSRIQRDWYEQFF	TGTGCCACCAGCAGAATCCAGCGGGATTGGTATGAGCAGTTCTTC
TRBJ2-7	NA	many	TRBV6-2/TRBV6-3	CASSAIYYEQYF	TGTGCCAGCAGCGCCATTTACTACGAGCAGTACTTC
TRBJ1-5	TRBD1	NA	TRBV5-1	CASSLAGQGNQPQHF	TGCGCCAGCAGCTTGGCCGGACAGGGCAATCAGCCCCAGCATTTT
TRBJ2-7	TRBD1	few	TRBV7-2	CASSVSTGDNEQYF	TGTGCCAGCAGCGTTTCGACAGGGGACAACGAGCAGTACTTC
TRBJ2-3	NA	many	TRBV7-2	CASSLEPSGRTDTQYF	TGTGCCAGCAGCTTAGAACCCAGCGGGCGCACAGATACGCAGTATTTT
TRBJ2-5	NA	NA	TRBV29-1	CSVGTEETQYF	TGCAGCGTTGGGACGGAGGAGACCCAGTACTTC
TRBJ2-1	NA	NA	TRBV20-1	CSASLWEVRYNEQFF	TGCAGTGCTAGTCTGTGGGAGGTCCGTTACAATGAGCAGTTCTTC
TRBJ2-3	TRBD2	few	TRBV5-1	CASSLAGGGAVAPDTQYF	TGCGCCAGCAGCTTGGCGGGAGGAGGCGCTGTCGCACCAGATACGCAGTATTTT
TRBJ2-5	NA	few	TRBV7-8	CASTRRRNQETQYF	TGTGCCAGTACCCGTCGGCGTAACCAAGAGACCCAGTACTTC
TRBJ1-2	NA	NA	TRBV11-2	CASSSLSASNYGYTF	TGTGCCAGCAGCTCTCTCAGCGCTTCTAACTATGGCTACACCTTC
TRBJ2-3	TRBD1	few	TRBV24-1	CATSDFTGGADTQYF	TGTGCCACCAGTGATTTCACAGGGGGAGCAGATACGCAGTATTTT
TRBJ2-3	TRBD1	few	TRBV29-1	CSVPLTGGVDTQYF	TGCAGCGTTCCTCTGACAGGGGGCGTGGATACGCAGTATTTT
TRBJ1-5	NA	few	TRBV20-1	CSARDWIDQPQHF	TGCAGTGCTAGAGATTGGATAGATCAGCCCCAGCATTTT
TRBJ2-1	TRBD2	many	TRBV7-3	CASSLLAGGLPEQFF	TGTGCCAGCAGCTTACTGGCGGGAGGTCTTCCGGAGCAGTTCTTC
TRBJ2-7	TRBD1	few	TRBV12-3/TRBV12-4	CASSTRDRSYEQYF	TGTGCCAGCAGTACCCGGGACAGATCCTACGAGCAGTACTTC
TRBJ2-4	NA	many	TRBV12-5	CASGGTAKNIQYF	TGTGCTAGTGGTGGGACAGCCAAAAACATTCAGTACTTC
TRBJ2-2	NA	many	TRBV29-1	CSVVSGTGELFF	TGCAGCGTTGTCTCGGGTACCGGGGAGCTGTTTTTT
TRBJ2-4	NA	many	TRBV7-9	CVSSRRGGGENIQYF	TGTGTCAGCAGCCGCCGGGGAGGGGGTGAAAACATTCAGTACTTC
TRBJ1-5	NA	NA	TRBV6-6	CASRIREGEPQHF	TGTGCCAGCAGAATCAGGGAAGGTGAGCCCCAGCATTTT
TRBJ1-5	NA	few	TRBV20-1	CSASLGASSNQPQHF	TGCAGTGCTAGCCTCGGGGCCTCTAGCAATCAGCCCCAGCATTTT
TRBJ1-1	NA	NA	TRBV2	CTSSEFWGKAFF	TGTACCAGCAGTGAATTCTGGGGGAAAGCTTTCTTT
TRBJ2-5	NA	NA	TRBV5-1	CASNPGVQETQYF	TGCGCCAGCAACCCTGGCGTTCAAGAGACCCAGTACTTC
TRBJ1-4	NA	few	TRBV12-3/TRBV12-4	CASSDGSPHEKLFF	TGTGCCAGCAGTGATGGCTCCCCGCATGAAAAACTGTTTTTT
TRBJ2-7	NA	many	TRBV5-6	CASSSGTGYEQYF	TGCGCCAGCAGCTCCGGAACCGGCTACGAGCAGTACTTC
TRBJ2-1	NA	many	TRBV11-2	CASSPGRKYNEQFF	TGTGCCAGCAGCCCTGGACGGAAATACAATGAGCAGTTCTTC
TRBJ2-2	NA	NA	TRBV5-1	CASSITRAGELFF	TGCGCCAGCAGCATAACTAGAGCCGGGGAGCTGTTTTTT
TRBJ1-2	TRBD1	many	TRBV20-1	CSARDQGQGYGYTF	TGCAGTGCTAGAGATCAGGGACAGGGGTATGGCTACACCTTC
TRBJ2-5	NA	NA	TRBV5-1	CASRWQDQETQYF	TGCGCCAGCAGGTGGCAGGACCAAGAGACCCAGTACTTC
TRBJ1-4	TRBD1	NA	TRBV10-3	CATKPGGLDREKLFF	TGTGCCACCAAACCGGGAGGCTTGGACAGGGAAAAACTGTTTTTT
TRBJ2-1	TRBD2	many	TRBV12-3/TRBV12-4	CASRPSGRTVYEQFF	TGTGCCAGCAGACCCAGCGGGAGGACGGTCTATGAGCAGTTCTTC
TRBJ2-2	NA	few	TRBV20-1	CSAREGLGTGELFF	TGCAGTGCTAGAGAAGGGCTTGGCACCGGGGAGCTGTTTTTT
TRBJ1-4	NA	NA	TRBV10-3	CATQTGVGEKLFF	TGTGCCACCCAAACTGGGGTGGGTGAAAAACTGTTTTTT
TRBJ2-7	NA	few	TRBV24-1	CATSSRGAEQYF	TGTGCCACCAGTTCAAGGGGAGCCGAGCAGTACTTC
TRBJ2-5	NA	few	TRBV20-1	CSARDQGTQETQYF	TGCAGTGCTAGAGATCAGGGGACCCAAGAGACCCAGTACTTC
TRBJ1-5	NA	many	TRBV5-1	CASSLAQNQPQHF	TGCGCCAGCAGCTTGGCCCAGAATCAGCCCCAGCATTTT
TRBJ2-1	NA	many	TRBV10-2	CASSESLDYNEQFF	TGCGCCAGCAGTGAGTCACTAGATTACAATGAGCAGTTCTTC
TRBJ2-3	TRBD2	few	TRBV20-1	CSVLLAAGTDTQYF	TGCAGTGTCTTACTAGCGGCGGGCACAGATACGCAGTATTTT
TRBJ2-5	TRBD2	few	TRBV11-3	CASSPSGRYETQYF	TGTGCCAGCAGCCCTAGCGGGAGATATGAGACCCAGTACTTC
TRBJ1-5	NA	few	TRBV5-1	CASSLGGREQPQHF	TGCGCCAGCAGCTTAGGGGGGCGAGAACAGCCCCAGCATTTT
TRBJ2-7	NA	many	TRBV19	CASSLYPGRSYEQYF	TGTGCCAGTAGTCTCTACCCGGGCCGATCCTACGAGCAGTACTTC